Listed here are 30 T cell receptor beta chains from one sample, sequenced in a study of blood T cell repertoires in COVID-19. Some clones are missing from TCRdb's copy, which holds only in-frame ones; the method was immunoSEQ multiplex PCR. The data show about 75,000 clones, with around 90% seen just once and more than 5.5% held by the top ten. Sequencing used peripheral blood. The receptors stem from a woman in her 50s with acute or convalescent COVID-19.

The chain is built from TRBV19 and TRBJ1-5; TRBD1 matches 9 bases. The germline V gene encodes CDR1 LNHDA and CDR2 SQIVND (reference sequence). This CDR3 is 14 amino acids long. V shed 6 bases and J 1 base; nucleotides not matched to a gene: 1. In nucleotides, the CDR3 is TGTGCCAGTAGACAGGGGGCAAGCAATCAGCCCCAGCATTTT. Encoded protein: CASRQGASNQPQHF.

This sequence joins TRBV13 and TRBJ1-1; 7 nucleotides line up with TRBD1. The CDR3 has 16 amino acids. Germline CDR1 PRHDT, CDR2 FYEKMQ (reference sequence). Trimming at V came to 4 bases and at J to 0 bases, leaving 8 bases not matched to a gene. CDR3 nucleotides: TGTGCCAGCAGCTCTCAGGACAGGCGACTGAACACTGAAGCTTTCTTT. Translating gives CASSSQDRRLNTEAFF.

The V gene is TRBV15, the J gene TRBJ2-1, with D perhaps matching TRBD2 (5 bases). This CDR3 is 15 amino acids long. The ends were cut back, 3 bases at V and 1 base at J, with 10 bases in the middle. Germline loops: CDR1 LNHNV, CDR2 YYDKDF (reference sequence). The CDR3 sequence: CATSSRSGSYNEQFF. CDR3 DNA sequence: TGTGCCACCAGCAGTAGGAGCGGTTCCTACAATGAGCAGTTCTTC.

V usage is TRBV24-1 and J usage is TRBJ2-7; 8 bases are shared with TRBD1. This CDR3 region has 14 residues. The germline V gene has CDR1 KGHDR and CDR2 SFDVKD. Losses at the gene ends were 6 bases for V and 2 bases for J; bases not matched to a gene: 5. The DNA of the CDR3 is TGTGCCACCAGTTCACAGGGGGGAACCTACGAGCAGTACTTC. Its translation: CATSSQGGTYEQYF.

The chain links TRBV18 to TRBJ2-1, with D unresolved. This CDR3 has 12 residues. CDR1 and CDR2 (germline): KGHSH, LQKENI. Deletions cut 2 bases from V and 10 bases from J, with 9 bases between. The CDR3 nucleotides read TGTGCCAGCTCACCAGAGGTGGAGGAGCAGTTCTTC. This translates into CASSPEVEEQFF.

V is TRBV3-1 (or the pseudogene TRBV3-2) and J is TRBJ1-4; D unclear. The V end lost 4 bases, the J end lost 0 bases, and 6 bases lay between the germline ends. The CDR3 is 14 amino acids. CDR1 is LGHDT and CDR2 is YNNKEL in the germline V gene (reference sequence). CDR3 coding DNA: TGTGCCAGCAGCCCACAAACAACTAATGAAAAACTGTTTTTT. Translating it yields CASSPQTTNEKLFF.

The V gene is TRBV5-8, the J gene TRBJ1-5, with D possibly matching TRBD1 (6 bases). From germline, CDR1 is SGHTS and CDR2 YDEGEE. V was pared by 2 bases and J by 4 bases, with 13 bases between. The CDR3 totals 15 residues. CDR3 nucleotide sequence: TGTGCCAGCAGCTTTGCAGGGGCCGGGAATCAGCCCCAGCATTTT. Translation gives CASSFAGAGNQPQHF.

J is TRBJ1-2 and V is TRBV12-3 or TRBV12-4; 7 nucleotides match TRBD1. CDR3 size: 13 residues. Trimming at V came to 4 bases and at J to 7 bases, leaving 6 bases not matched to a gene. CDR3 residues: CASSSRQGGGYTF. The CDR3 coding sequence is TGTGCCAGCAGTTCCAGACAGGGTGGTGGCTACACCTTC.

CDR3 sequence reads: CASSLDRGPYEQYF. The DNA for the CDR3 is TGTGCCAGCAGTCTAGACAGGGGGCCTTACGAGCAGTACTTC. The rearrangement links TRBV6-6 to TRBJ2-7; 10 nucleotides align to TRBD1. V was clipped by 5 bases and J by 4 bases; unmatched bases: 5. The CDR3 length is 14 residues. Germline V gene sequence: CDR1 MNHNY, CDR2 SVGAGI (reference sequence).

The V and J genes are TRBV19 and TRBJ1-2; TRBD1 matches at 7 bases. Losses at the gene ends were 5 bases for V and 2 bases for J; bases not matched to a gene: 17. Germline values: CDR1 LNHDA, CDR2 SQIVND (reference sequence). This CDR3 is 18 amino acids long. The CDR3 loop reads CASSPHPLRDRRNYGYTF. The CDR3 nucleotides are TGTGCCAGTAGTCCACACCCCCTCCGGGACAGAAGGAACTATGGCTACACCTTC.

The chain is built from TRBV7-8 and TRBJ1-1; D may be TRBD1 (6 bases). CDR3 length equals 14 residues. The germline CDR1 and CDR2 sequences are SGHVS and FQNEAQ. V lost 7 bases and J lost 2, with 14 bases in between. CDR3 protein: CASNRRGDNTEAFF. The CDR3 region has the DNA TGTGCCAGCAACCGCAGGGGAGATAACACTGAAGCTTTCTTT.

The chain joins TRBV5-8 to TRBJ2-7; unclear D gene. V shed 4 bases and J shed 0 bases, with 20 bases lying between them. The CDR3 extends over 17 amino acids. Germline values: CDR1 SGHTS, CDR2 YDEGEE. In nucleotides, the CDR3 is TGTGCCAGCAGCCGCGGAATCACGGAATTACTCTCCTACGAGCAGTACTTC. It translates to CASSRGITELLSYEQYF.

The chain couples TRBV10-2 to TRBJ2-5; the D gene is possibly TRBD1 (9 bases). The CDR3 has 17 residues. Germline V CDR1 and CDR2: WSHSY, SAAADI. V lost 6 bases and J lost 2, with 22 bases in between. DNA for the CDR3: TGCGCCAGCAGGGGACAGGGAGTAATAGCGGGGCAAGAGACCCAGTACTTC. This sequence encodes CASRGQGVIAGQETQYF.

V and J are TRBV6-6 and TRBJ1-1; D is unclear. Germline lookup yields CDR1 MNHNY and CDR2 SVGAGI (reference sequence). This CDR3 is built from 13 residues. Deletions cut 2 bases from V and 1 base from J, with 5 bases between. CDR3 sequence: CASSYGRNTEAFF. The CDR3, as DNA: TGTGCCAGCAGTTACGGCAGGAACACTGAAGCTTTCTTT.

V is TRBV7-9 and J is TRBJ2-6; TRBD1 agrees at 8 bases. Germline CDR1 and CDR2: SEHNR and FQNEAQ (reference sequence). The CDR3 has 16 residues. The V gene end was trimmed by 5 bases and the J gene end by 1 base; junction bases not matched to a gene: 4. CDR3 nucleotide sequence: TGTGCCAGCAGCCCAAGACAGGGGTCTGGGGCCAACGTCCTGACTTTC. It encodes CASSPRQGSGANVLTF. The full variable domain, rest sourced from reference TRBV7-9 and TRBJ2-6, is DTGVSQNPRHKITKRGQNVTFRCDPISEHNRLYWYRQTLGQGPEFLTYFQNEAQLEKSRLLSDRFSAERPKGSFSTLEIQRTEQGDSAMYLCASSPRQGSGANVLTFGAGSRLTVL.

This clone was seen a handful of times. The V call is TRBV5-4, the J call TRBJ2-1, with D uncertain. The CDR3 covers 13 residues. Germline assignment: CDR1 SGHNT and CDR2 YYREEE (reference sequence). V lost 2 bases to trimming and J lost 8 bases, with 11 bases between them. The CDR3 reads CASSLWQSDEQFF. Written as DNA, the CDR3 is TGTGCCAGCAGCTTATGGCAGTCAGATGAGCAGTTCTTC.

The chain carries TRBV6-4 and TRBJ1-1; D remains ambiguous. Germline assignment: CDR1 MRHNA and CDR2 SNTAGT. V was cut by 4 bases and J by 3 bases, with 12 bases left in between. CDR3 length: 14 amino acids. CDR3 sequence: CASSVHLGDTEAFF. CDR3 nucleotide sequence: TGTGCCAGCAGTGTGCATCTCGGGGACACTGAAGCTTTCTTT.

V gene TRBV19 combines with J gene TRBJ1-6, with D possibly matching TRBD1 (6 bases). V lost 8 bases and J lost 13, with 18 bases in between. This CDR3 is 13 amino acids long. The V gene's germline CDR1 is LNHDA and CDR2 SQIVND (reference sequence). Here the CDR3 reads CASEKTGRGPLHF. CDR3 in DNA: TGTGCCAGTGAGAAGACAGGCCGCGGGCCCCTCCACTTT.

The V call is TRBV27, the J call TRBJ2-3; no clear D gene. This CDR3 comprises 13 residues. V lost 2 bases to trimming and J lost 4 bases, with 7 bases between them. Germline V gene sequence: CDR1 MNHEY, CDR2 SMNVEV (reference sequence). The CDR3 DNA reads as TGTGCCAGCAGTTTAGTCAGCGCAGATACGCAGTATTTT. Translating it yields CASSLVSADTQYF.

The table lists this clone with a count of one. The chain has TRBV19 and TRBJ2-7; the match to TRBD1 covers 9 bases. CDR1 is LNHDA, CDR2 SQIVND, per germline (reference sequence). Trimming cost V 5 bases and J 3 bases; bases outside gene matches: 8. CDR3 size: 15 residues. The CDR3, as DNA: TGTGCCAGTAGTCCCTGGACAGGGGAAGTCTACGAGCAGTACTTC. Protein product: CASSPWTGEVYEQYF.

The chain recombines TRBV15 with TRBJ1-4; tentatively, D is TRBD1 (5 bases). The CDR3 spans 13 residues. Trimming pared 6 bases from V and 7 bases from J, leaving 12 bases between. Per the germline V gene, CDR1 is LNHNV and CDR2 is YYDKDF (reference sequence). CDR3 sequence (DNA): TGTGCCACCAGGGGGGACTTCGGTGAAAAACTGTTTTTT. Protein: CATRGDFGEKLFF.

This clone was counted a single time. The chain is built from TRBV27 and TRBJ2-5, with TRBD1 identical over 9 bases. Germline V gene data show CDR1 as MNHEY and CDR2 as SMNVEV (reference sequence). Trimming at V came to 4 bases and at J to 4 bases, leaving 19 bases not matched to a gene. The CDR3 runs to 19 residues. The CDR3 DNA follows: TGTGCCAGCAGTTCCCTGGGACAGGGCCGGCGGGAGAGAGCAGAGACCCAGTACTTC. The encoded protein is CASSSLGQGRRERAETQYF.

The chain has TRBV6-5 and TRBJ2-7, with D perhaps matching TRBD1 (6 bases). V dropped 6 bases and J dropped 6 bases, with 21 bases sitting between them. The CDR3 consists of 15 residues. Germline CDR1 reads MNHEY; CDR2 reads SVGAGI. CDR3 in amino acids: CASSQELTTGREQYF. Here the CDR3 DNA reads TGTGCCAGCAGCCAAGAATTAACCACAGGGCGCGAGCAGTACTTC.

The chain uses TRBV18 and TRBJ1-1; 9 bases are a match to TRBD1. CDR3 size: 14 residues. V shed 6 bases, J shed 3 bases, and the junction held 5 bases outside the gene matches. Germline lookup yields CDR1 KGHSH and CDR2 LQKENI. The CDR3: CASSPGQGYTEAFF. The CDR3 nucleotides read TGTGCCAGCTCCCCCGGACAGGGGTACACTGAAGCTTTCTTT.

CDR3 region: CASSLGTATNYGYTF. CDR3 bases: TGTGCCAGCAGTTTAGGGACAGCGACTAACTATGGCTACACCTTC. The chain couples TRBV28 to TRBJ1-2, with 7 nucleotides matching TRBD1. Per germline, CDR1 MDHEN and CDR2 SYDVKM. V dropped 2 bases and J dropped 0; count of bases not matched to a gene: 3. The CDR3 totals 15 residues.

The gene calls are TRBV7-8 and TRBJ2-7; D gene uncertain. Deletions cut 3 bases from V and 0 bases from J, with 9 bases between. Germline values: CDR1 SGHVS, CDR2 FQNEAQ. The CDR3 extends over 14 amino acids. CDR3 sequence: CASSFQVSSYEQYF. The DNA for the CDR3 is TGTGCCAGCAGCTTCCAGGTTAGCTCCTACGAGCAGTACTTC.

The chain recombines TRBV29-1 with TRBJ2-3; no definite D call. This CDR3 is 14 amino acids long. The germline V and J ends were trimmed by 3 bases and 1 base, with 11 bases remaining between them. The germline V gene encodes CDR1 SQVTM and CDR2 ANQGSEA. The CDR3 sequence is CSVDRPQGTDTQYF. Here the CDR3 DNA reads TGCAGCGTTGACAGACCCCAGGGCACAGATACGCAGTATTTT.

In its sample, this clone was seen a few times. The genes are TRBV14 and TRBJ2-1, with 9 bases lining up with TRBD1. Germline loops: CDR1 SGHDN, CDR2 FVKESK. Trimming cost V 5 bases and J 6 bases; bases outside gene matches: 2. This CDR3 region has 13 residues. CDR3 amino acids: CASSWDRVNEQFF. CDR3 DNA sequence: TGTGCCAGCAGCTGGGACAGGGTCAATGAGCAGTTCTTC.

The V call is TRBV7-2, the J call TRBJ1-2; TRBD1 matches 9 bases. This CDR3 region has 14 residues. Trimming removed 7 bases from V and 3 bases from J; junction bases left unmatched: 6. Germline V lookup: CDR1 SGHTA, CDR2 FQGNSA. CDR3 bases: TGTGCCAGCATCCGGGACAGGGCTGACTATGGCTACACCTTC. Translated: CASIRDRADYGYTF.

Here the CDR3 DNA reads TGTGCCAGCAGGGGGACTAGCGGGAGACGGGAGCAGTTCTTC. Protein product: CASRGTSGRREQFF. The chain is built from TRBV4-2 and TRBJ2-1, with 14 nucleotides matching TRBD2. The CDR3 contains 14 residues. The junction had 5 bases not matched to a gene; V was cut back by 6 bases and J by 10 bases. Germline assignment: CDR1 LGHNA and CDR2 YNFKEQ.